This T cell receptor (beta chain) appears in the sequencing data of a study of OX40 agonist ivuxolimab in advanced cancers. Study details: The patients got ivuxolimab, which is an agonistic anti-OX40 (CD134) antibody. Study-level results: At doses 0.1 to 3.0 mg/kg, CD4+ and CD8+ clones expanded.

Produced via immunoSEQ multiplex PCR; TCRdb's table is partial and in-frame only. The sample lists tens of thousands of clones, 79% occurring once. For this clone: Its specificity is not known.

Germline values: CDR1 SGHRS, CDR2 YFSETQ. This CDR3 has 16 residues. Deletions cut 0 bases from V and 1 base from J, with 13 bases between. This TCR was recovered from an adult with an advanced solid tumor such as melanoma, head and neck, liver or kidney cancer. The sequencing used CD4+ or CD8+ T cells sorted from blood, collected in a trial of the OX40 agonist ivuxolimab. The genes are TRBV5-1 and TRBJ1-1; no clear D. The CDR3: CASSLEATSKNTEAFF. CDR3 nucleotides: TGCGCCAGCAGCTTGGAGGCGACCTCTAAGAACACTGAAGCTTTCTTT.